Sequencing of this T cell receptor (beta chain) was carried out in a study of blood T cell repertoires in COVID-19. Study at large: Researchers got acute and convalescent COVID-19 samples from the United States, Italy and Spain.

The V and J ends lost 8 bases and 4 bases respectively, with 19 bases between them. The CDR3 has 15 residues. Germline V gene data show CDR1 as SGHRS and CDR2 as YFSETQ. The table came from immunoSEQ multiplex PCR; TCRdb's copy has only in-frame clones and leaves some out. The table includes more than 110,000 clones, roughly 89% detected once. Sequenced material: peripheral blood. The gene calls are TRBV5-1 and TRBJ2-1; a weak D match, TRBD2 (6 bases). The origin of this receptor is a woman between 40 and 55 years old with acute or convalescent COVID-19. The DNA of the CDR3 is TGCGCCAGTACTCGGGACTCCCCTTGGTACAATGAGCAGTTCTTC. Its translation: CASTRDSPWYNEQFF.